Below, 30 T cell receptor beta chains from the same sample are listed, as sequenced in a study of blood T cell repertoires in COVID-19. Clones were read by immunoSEQ multiplex PCR, and TCRdb kept only the in-frame ones, dropping some. The table lists fewer than 700,000 clones, less than 90% of them singletons. Sequenced: peripheral blood. The receptors here all came from a woman aged 50 to 60 with COVID-19, enrolled during active disease.

The chain carries TRBV6-5 and TRBJ1-1; D possibly corresponds to TRBD1 (5 bases). Trimming pared 5 bases from V and 4 bases from J, leaving 11 bases between. Germline V CDR1 and CDR2: MNHEY, SVGAGI. CDR3 length equals 13 residues. In DNA, the CDR3 is TGTGCCAGCAGTCTGAACGGGGGCACTGAAGCTTTCTTT. Protein: CASSLNGGTEAFF.

The J gene is TRBJ2-2, the V gene TRBV5-5, with 7 nucleotides matching TRBD2. Germline-derived CDR1 and CDR2 are SGHKS and YYEKEE (reference sequence). The V gene end was trimmed by 3 bases and the J gene end by 2 bases; junction bases not matched to a gene: 13. This CDR3 has 18 amino acids. The chain's CDR3 is CASSWGLWAGVNTGELFF. The CDR3 nucleotides read TGTGCCAGCAGCTGGGGACTTTGGGCGGGGGTAAACACCGGGGAGCTGTTTTTT.

The chain uses TRBV19 and TRBJ2-7, with 8 nucleotides matching TRBD1. Germline-derived CDR1 and CDR2 are LNHDA and SQIVND (reference sequence). V was clipped by 1 base and J by 3 bases; unmatched bases: 5. This CDR3 region has 15 residues. This chain's CDR3 is CASSIADREDYEQYF. The CDR3 coding sequence is TGTGCCAGTAGTATAGCGGACAGGGAGGACTACGAGCAGTACTTC.

This clone was seen a handful of times. The V call is TRBV4-1, the J call TRBJ2-7, with D perhaps matching TRBD1 (5 bases). The length of the CDR3 is 15 residues. The V gene lost 1 base and the J gene lost 2 bases, with 12 bases spanning the gap. Looked up from germline, CDR1 is MGHRA and CDR2 is YSYEKL. CDR3 sequence reads: CASSQGVTGAYEQYF. CDR3 nucleotide sequence: TGCGCCAGCAGCCAAGGTGTTACAGGAGCCTACGAGCAGTACTTC.

This chain links TRBV15 with TRBJ1-6; D is ambiguous. The ends were cut back, 3 bases at V and 6 bases at J, with 6 bases in the middle. Germline V gene data show CDR1 as LNHNV and CDR2 as YYDKDF (reference sequence). The CDR3 is 13 amino acids. The CDR3 DNA reads TGTGCCACCAGCAGCCTACGTAATTCACCCCTCCACTTT. Its protein is CATSSLRNSPLHF.

The chain is built from TRBV9 and TRBJ2-1, with D perhaps matching TRBD2 (6 bases). CDR1 SGDLS and CDR2 YYNGEE come from the germline V gene. The CDR3 length is 13 residues. Trimming took 4 bases from V and 4 from J, leaving 9 bases between them. The CDR3 nucleotides are TGTGCCAGCAGCATCGGAGGGTACAATGAGCAGTTCTTC. Residues: CASSIGGYNEQFF. Complete variable domain (other parts from reference TRBV9 and TRBJ2-1): DSGVTQTPKHLITATGQRVTLRCSPRSGDLSVYWYQQSLDQGLQFLIQYYNGEERAKGNILERFSAQQFPDLHSELNLSSLELGDSALYFCASSIGGYNEQFFGPGTRLTVL.

The V call is TRBV6-5, the J call TRBJ2-7, with 8 bases lining up with TRBD1. There are 13 residues in the CDR3. Losses at the gene ends were 5 bases for V and 5 bases for J; bases not matched to a gene: 5. Germline V lookup: CDR1 MNHEY, CDR2 SVGAGI. Written as DNA, the CDR3 is TGTGCCAGCAGTAGGCAGGGGGCGAACGAGCAGTACTTC. Translation gives CASSRQGANEQYF.

CDR3 DNA sequence: TGTGCCGGCCGACAGTTCTCTGGAAACACCATATATTTT. Translating it yields CAGRQFSGNTIYF. This sequence joins TRBV6-5 and TRBJ1-3, with D perhaps TRBD1 (5 bases). V lost 11 bases, J lost 0 bases, and 11 bases lay in between. There are 13 residues in the CDR3. Germline V lookup: CDR1 MNHEY, CDR2 SVGAGI.

This chain links TRBV5-6 with TRBJ1-2; D call uncertain. Trimming took 3 bases from V and 1 from J, leaving 16 bases between them. Germline lookup yields CDR1 SGHDT and CDR2 YYEEEE. CDR3 length: 16 residues. In nucleotides, the CDR3 is TGTGCCAGCAGCTGGCCCCCTAGGCAATTTAACTATGGCTACACCTTC. Translation: CASSWPPRQFNYGYTF. Complete variable domain (other parts from reference TRBV5-6 and TRBJ1-2): DAGVTQSPTHLIKTRGQQVTLRCSPKSGHDTVSWYQQALGQGPQFIFQYYEEEERQRGNFPDRFSGHQFPNYSSELNVNALLLGDSALYLCASSWPPRQFNYGYTFGSGTRLTVV.

The rearrangement links TRBV7-7 to TRBJ1-3; 7 positions agree with TRBD1. After removal of 1 base from V and 3 bases from J, the junction contained 3 bases not matched to a gene. This CDR3 has 15 amino acids. Germline CDR1 and CDR2: SSHAT and FNYEAQ (reference sequence). CDR3 sequence (DNA): TGTGCCAGCAGCTTAGGACAGGGAAGTGGAAACACCATATATTTT. It codes for CASSLGQGSGNTIYF.

The rearrangement uses TRBV30 and TRBJ2-7, with TRBD1 matching over 7 bases. Germline V gene data show CDR1 as GTSNPN and CDR2 as SVGIG (reference sequence). J gave up 3 bases and V 3 bases, and 14 bases lay outside the gene matches. The CDR3 is made up of 16 amino acids. CDR3 residues: CAWRPLTPGQYYEQYF. The CDR3 DNA follows: TGTGCCTGGAGACCCCTAACCCCGGGACAGTACTACGAGCAGTACTTC.

This chain connects TRBV19 to TRBJ2-7; 11 bases match TRBD1. Germline V lookup: CDR1 LNHDA, CDR2 SQIVND (reference sequence). The CDR3 covers 15 residues. V was pared by 4 bases and J by 5 bases, with 7 bases of the junction left unmatched. The CDR3 here is CASSRGQGVLDEQYF. The CDR3 nucleotides read TGTGCCAGTAGTAGGGGACAGGGGGTACTCGACGAGCAGTACTTC.

This clone has a single count. The rearrangement links TRBV18 to TRBJ2-2; TRBD1 agrees at 7 bases. With 3 bases clipped from V and 1 base from J, the junction kept 5 bases outside the gene matches. Per the germline V gene, CDR1 is KGHSH and CDR2 is LQKENI. This CDR3 has 16 residues. The CDR3 loop is CASSPGQPKNTGELFF. CDR3 DNA: TGTGCCAGCTCACCGGGACAGCCTAAGAACACCGGGGAGCTGTTTTTT.

This chain links TRBV7-6 with TRBJ2-3; TRBD2 is a possible D gene (5 bases). The CDR3 is made up of 18 amino acids. The V gene's germline CDR1 is SGHVS and CDR2 FNYEAQ. The V end lost 6 bases, the J end lost 0 bases, and 22 bases lay between the germline ends. CDR3: CASRNPPAGKSSTDTQYF. CDR3 nucleotide sequence: TGTGCCAGCAGAAATCCCCCCGCGGGCAAATCAAGCACAGATACGCAGTATTTT.

The chain couples TRBV29-1 to TRBJ1-2; D is possibly TRBD1 (6 bases). CDR1 is SQVTM and CDR2 is ANQGSEA in the germline V gene. The CDR3 loop spans 13 amino acids. CDR3 coding DNA: TGCAGTGCACAGGGCTTCGCCGGCTATGGCTACACCTTC. This translates into CSAQGFAGYGYTF.

This chain links TRBV5-1 with TRBJ1-2, with 7 bases that match TRBD1. In germline, CDR1 is SGHRS, CDR2 YFSETQ. The CDR3 totals 13 residues. The J segment lost 10 bases and the V segment lost 3 bases, leaving 9 bases of the junction unmatched. The CDR3 loop reads CASSYQGQGDYTF. Here the CDR3 DNA reads TGCGCCAGCAGCTACCAGGGGCAGGGGGACTACACCTTC. Variable domain in full (rest from reference TRBV5-1 and TRBJ1-2): KAGVTQTPRYLIKTRGQQVTLSCSPISGHRSVSWYQQTPGQGLQFLFEYFSETQRNKGNFPGRFSGRQFSNSRSEMNVSTLELGDSALYLCASSYQGQGDYTFGSGTRLTVV.

The chain recombines TRBV27 with TRBJ2-3, with 8 bases that match TRBD1. Germline CDR1 and CDR2: MNHEY and SMNVEV (reference sequence). J lost 6 bases, V lost 6 bases, and 11 bases had no gene match. CDR3 length equals 15 residues. In DNA, the CDR3 is TGTGCCAGCAGAGGATTGGCAGGGGGCGCGGATACGCAGTATTTT. It encodes CASRGLAGGADTQYF.

Worth noting for this clone: At one of its ends the junction is not consistent with the germline gene, which may arise from a read error. V and J are TRBV12-3 or TRBV12-4 and TRBJ2-7; D is undetermined. This CDR3 contains 11 residues. CDR3 residues: CASRFGPQVYF. CDR3 DNA sequence: TGTGCCAGCCGTTTTGGGCCCCAAGTGTACTTC.

The V gene is TRBV29-1, the J gene TRBJ1-2; no clear D gene. Germline CDR1 is SQVTM and CDR2 is ANQGSEA. V was pared by 6 bases and J by 6 bases, with 11 bases between. CDR3 length equals 11 residues. CDR3 protein: CSVPWGDGYTF. For the CDR3, the DNA is TGCAGCGTCCCCTGGGGAGATGGCTACACCTTC.

The chain links TRBV28 to TRBJ1-1; D is unclear. CDR3 length: 12 amino acids. Per the germline V gene, CDR1 is MDHEN and CDR2 is SYDVKM. V shed 3 bases and J shed 8 bases, with 10 bases lying between them. CDR3 in DNA: TGTGCCAGCAGTTTGTCTAGCAGGGAAGCTTTCTTT. Translated: CASSLSSREAFF. Together with reference TRBV28 and TRBJ1-1, the CDR3 gives the full variable domain: DVKVTQSSRYLVKRTGEKVFLECVQDMDHENMFWYRQDPGLGLRLIYFSYDVKMKEKGDIPEGYSVSREKKERFSLILESASTNQTSMYLCASSLSSREAFFGQGTRLTVV.

The chain joins TRBV3-1 (or the pseudogene TRBV3-2) to TRBJ1-1; no reliable D call. Between the trimmed V and J ends, which lost 1 base and 4 bases, there was a span of 10 bases. This CDR3 is built from 14 residues. Germline V lookup: CDR1 LGHDT, CDR2 YNNKEL (reference sequence). The CDR3 region has the DNA TGTGCCAGCAGCCAAGTTAACACGGGCACTGAAGCTTTCTTT. It specifies CASSQVNTGTEAFF.

The chain couples TRBV10-2 to TRBJ1-3; TRBD1 matches at 7 bases. Germline loops: CDR1 WSHSY, CDR2 SAAADI. The V segment lost 8 bases and the J segment 3 bases; nucleotides outside the gene matches: 10. This CDR3 has 15 amino acids. The DNA of the CDR3 is TGCGCCAGCGGTCGGGACAGACTATATGGAAACACCATATATTTT. Amino acid sequence: CASGRDRLYGNTIYF.

The chain couples TRBV30 to TRBJ1-3, with a weak D call TRBD1 (5 bases). Trimming took 3 bases from V and 0 from J, leaving 15 bases between them. The germline CDR1 and CDR2 sequences are GTSNPN and SVGIG (reference sequence). The CDR3 is 16 amino acids. CDR3 in DNA: TGTGCCTGGAGCAACGCAGGGCCCAGCTCTGGAAACACCATATATTTT. Amino acid sequence: CAWSNAGPSSGNTIYF.

The genes are TRBV28 and TRBJ1-5, with TRBD1 as a possible D gene (5 bases). The CDR3 length is 15 residues. The germline CDR1 and CDR2 sequences are MDHEN and SYDVKM. Trimming removed 0 bases at V and 7 bases at J, with 13 bases between. CDR3 nucleotide sequence: TGTGCCAGCAGTTTATGGGGGGGAAGTGTGCAGCCCCAGCATTTT. This encodes CASSLWGGSVQPQHF.

The chain has TRBV28 and TRBJ1-3, with unresolved D. The V end lost 5 bases, the J end lost 3 bases, and 14 bases lay between the germline ends. CDR3 size: 15 residues. Per germline, CDR1 MDHEN and CDR2 SYDVKM. Written as DNA, the CDR3 is TGTGCCAGCAGTCCTGACGGTGAGGGTGGAAACACCATATATTTT. This gives the protein CASSPDGEGGNTIYF. The variable domain in full, completed from reference TRBV28 and TRBJ1-3, reads DVKVTQSSRYLVKRTGEKVFLECVQDMDHENMFWYRQDPGLGLRLIYFSYDVKMKEKGDIPEGYSVSREKKERFSLILESASTNQTSMYLCASSPDGEGGNTIYFGEGSWLTVV.

This clone has a single count. The chain joins TRBV6-1 to TRBJ1-2, with D possibly being TRBD1 (5 bases). The CDR3 extends over 16 amino acids. V was shortened by 4 bases and J by 9 bases, with 24 bases between the two germline ends. Per the germline V gene, CDR1 is MNHNS and CDR2 is SASEGT. The CDR3 coding sequence is TGTGCCAGCAGTGCCCCGGGACTGGCAACGACCCTAAGCTACACCTTC. Amino acids: CASSAPGLATTLSYTF.

The CDR3 DNA reads as TGTGCCAGCAGTTTATCCCCAGCCGGAGGGCGGCATGGCTACACCTTC. It codes for CASSLSPAGGRHGYTF. This rearrangement joins TRBV27 to TRBJ1-2; D call uncertain. The CDR3 length is 16 residues. Trimming pared 0 bases from V and 6 bases from J, leaving 17 bases between. Germline V CDR1 and CDR2: MNHEY, SMNVEV (reference sequence).

CDR3 region: CASSLVGHYEQYF. DNA of the CDR3: TGTGCCAGCAGCTTGGTCGGACACTACGAGCAGTACTTC. The chain combines TRBV5-6 with TRBJ2-7; D is possibly TRBD1 (5 bases). Germline CDR1 reads SGHDT; CDR2 reads YYEEEE. This CDR3 spans 13 amino acids. V gave up 0 bases and J gave up 3 bases, with 7 bases separating them.

This clone was seen a single time. J is TRBJ2-3 and V is TRBV7-9, with D perhaps matching TRBD1 (5 bases). The CDR3 extends over 16 amino acids. V dropped 2 bases and J dropped 0 bases, with 12 bases sitting between them. Germline V gene lookup returns CDR1 SEHNR and CDR2 FQNEAQ (reference sequence). The CDR3 sequence is CASSLRQSTSTDTQYF. In nucleotides, the CDR3 is TGTGCCAGCAGCTTACGACAGTCAACTAGCACAGATACGCAGTATTTT.

The chain links TRBV12-3 or TRBV12-4 to TRBJ2-7, with D uncertain. This CDR3 has 13 residues. Deletions cut 3 bases from V and 7 bases from J, with 13 bases between. The CDR3 region has the DNA TGTGCCAGCAGTTTGATCCAGGAAGGTGAGCAGTACTTC. Protein product: CASSLIQEGEQYF.